The T cell receptor beta chain described here comes from a study of T cells in localized non-small cell lung cancer. Overall study results and limits: T cell clonality was highest in uninvolved adjacent lung, above tumor. The study detected a median roughly 61 of the top 100 tumor clones in adjacent lung.

Germline V gene lookup returns CDR1 SGHDN and CDR2 FVKESK. The CDR3 consists of 14 residues. Concerning this clone itself: Antigen: not known. Sequence at one end of the junction differs from germline and may be a read error.

Clones were sequenced by immunoSEQ multiplex PCR, and TCRdb holds only the in-frame ones, with some missing. The sample contains about 52,000 clones, about 87% of which appear only once. Sample: PBMCs, taken before any cancer treatment. The clonotype comes from a female donor with stage II lung adenocarcinoma. The J gene is TRBJ2-7, the V gene TRBV14, with D perhaps matching TRBD1 (6 bases). The CDR3 nucleotides read TGTGCCAGCAGCCAAGACAGGGGCTCCCACGAGCAGTACTTC. Residues: CASSQDRGSHEQYF.